This TCR beta chain was recovered during a study of immune evolution from preneoplasia to lung adenocarcinoma. The repertoire was sequenced with immunoSEQ multiplex PCR; TCRdb's copy has only in-frame clones and lacks some. The sample holds about 5,700 clones; around 85% are singletons and the top ten take around 9.6%. There are 14 residues in the CDR3. Germline V gives CDR1 MGHRA, CDR2 YSYEKL. V lost 0 bases and J 5 bases, leaving 10 bases between the germline ends. What was sequenced was FFPE normal lung tissue adjacent to the tumor. The receptor comes from a person aged 45 to 69 with lung adenocarcinoma. The chain employs TRBV4-1 and TRBJ1-2; D is perhaps TRBD1 (5 bases). The chain's CDR3 is CASSQEDRFYGYTF. CDR3 in DNA: TGCGCCAGCAGCCAAGAAGACAGATTTTATGGCTACACCTTC.